This T cell receptor beta chain appears in the sequencing data of a study of neurological immune-mediated disorders. Each TCR transcript was tagged with a 10-nucleotide random UMI during 5'RACE. MiXCR, applied by TCRdb to the 5' RACE reads, yields one record per CDR3 protein. The data contain tens of thousands of distinct CDR3 sequences, about 9.4% of them singletons. The CDR3 covers 14 residues. Germline values: CDR1 SQVTM, CDR2 ANQGSEA. This sample's time point: longitudinal time-point 1 (baseline). Unsorted libraries were derived from 2 million PBMCs stored at -80 C. Comment on this clonotype: The antigen is undetermined. The junction shows a germline mismatch at one end, possibly a read error.

Study-level results: HTLV-1-associated myelopathy had the most TCR clonal expansion, and multiple sclerosis had the least, less than healthy controls. There were no CDR3 amino acid sequences shared by expanded clones across subjects, a result suggesting private repertoires in all groups.

This receptor was taken from a man aged 25-45 years in good health. The genes are TRBV29-1 and TRBJ2-2; D is perhaps TRBD1 (6 bases). Sequencing was done on a sample of PBMCs. In nucleotides, the CDR3 is TGCAGCGTTGTTGGACAGTTGAACGCCGGGGAGCTGTTTTTT. It codes for CSVVGQLNAGELFF.